This T cell receptor (beta chain) was retrieved from a study of T cells in Graves' hyperthyroidism and ophthalmopathy. General study points: Prediction of ophthalmopathy progression came a median approximately 6.6 months pre-onset. The blood repertoire included most of the expanded thyroid clonotypes above 0.001.

This clonotype was counted at least ten times. The target antigen is unknown. These patients, aged 18 to 65, had recently diagnosed hyperthyroidism lasting under 2 months. Each diagnosis drew on symptoms, thyroxine, TRAb, thyroid ultrasound and orbital computed tomography findings. Regions amplified from RNA transcripts were the TCR beta CDR3 regions. The HTBI set primed first-round TCR CDR3 RT-PCR. In TCRdb, the multiplex PCR reads were re-called with MiXCR into one record per CDR3 protein. The data contain approximately 400,000 distinct CDR3 sequences, approximately 13% of them singletons. The clonotype originates from a young man with Graves' hyperthyroidism that later progressed to Graves' ophthalmopathy. The sample taken for sequencing was blood.

CDR3 sequence (DNA): TGTGCCAGCAGTTTATCGCCGGACAGGGCCTCCTACGAGCAGTACTTC. Protein sequence: CASSLSPDRASYEQYF. The rearrangement links TRBV28 to TRBJ2-7, with TRBD1 matching 8 bases. This CDR3 has 16 residues. CDR1 MDHEN and CDR2 SYDVKM come from the germline V gene. The V segment lost 1 base and the J segment 0 bases; nucleotides outside the gene matches: 5.